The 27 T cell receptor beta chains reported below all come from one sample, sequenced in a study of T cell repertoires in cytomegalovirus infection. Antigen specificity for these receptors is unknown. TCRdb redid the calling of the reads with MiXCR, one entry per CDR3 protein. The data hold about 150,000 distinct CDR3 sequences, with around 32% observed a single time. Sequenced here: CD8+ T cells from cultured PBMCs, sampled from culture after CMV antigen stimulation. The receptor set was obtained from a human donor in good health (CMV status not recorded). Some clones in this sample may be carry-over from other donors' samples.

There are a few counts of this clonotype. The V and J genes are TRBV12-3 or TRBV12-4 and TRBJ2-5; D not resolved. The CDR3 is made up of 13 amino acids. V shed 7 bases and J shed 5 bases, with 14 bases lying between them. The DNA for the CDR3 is TGTGCCAGCACCCCCCCATCGTGGGAGACCCAGTACTTC. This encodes CASTPPSWETQYF.

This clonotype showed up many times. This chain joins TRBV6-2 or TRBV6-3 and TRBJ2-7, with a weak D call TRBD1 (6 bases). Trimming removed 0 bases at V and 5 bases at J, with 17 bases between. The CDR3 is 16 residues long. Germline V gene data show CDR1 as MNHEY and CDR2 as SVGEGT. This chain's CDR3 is CASSYSLTGIFHEQYF. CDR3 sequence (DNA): TGTGCCAGCAGTTACTCACTAACAGGGATTTTCCACGAGCAGTACTTC.

The CDR3 sequence is CASSFVRGNQPQHF. CDR3 nucleotides: TGTGCCAGCAGTTTTGTCAGGGGTAATCAGCCCCAGCATTTT. The V gene is TRBV12-3 or TRBV12-4, the J gene TRBJ1-5; D may be TRBD1 (6 bases). The CDR3 has 14 residues. V dropped 3 bases and J dropped 4 bases, with 10 bases sitting between them.

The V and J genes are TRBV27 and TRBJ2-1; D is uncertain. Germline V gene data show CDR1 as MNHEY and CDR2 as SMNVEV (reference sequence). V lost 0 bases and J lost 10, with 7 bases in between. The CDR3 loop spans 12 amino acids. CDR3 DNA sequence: TGTGCCAGCAGTTTATCTGGGGTCGAGCAGTTCTTC. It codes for CASSLSGVEQFF.

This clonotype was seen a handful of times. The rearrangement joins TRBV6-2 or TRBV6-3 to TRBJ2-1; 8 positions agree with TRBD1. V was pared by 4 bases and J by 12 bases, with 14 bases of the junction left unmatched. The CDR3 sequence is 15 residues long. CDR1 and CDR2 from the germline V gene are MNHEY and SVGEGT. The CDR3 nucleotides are TGTGCCAGCAGTTCCACCGGGACAGGACTTTTAGGGCAGTTCTTC. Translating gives CASSSTGTGLLGQFF.

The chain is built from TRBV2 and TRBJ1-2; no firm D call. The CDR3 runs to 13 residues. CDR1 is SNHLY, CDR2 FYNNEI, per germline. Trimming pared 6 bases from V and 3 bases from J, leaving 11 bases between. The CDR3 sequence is CASSYSSDYGYTF. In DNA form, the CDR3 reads TGTGCCAGCAGCTACAGTAGTGACTATGGCTACACCTTC.

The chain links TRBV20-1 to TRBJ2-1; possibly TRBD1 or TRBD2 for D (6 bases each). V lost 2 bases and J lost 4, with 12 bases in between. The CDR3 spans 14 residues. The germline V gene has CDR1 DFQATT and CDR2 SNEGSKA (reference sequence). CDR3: CSARSGGRYNEQFF. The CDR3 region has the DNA TGCAGTGCTAGATCCGGGGGCCGTTACAATGAGCAGTTCTTC.

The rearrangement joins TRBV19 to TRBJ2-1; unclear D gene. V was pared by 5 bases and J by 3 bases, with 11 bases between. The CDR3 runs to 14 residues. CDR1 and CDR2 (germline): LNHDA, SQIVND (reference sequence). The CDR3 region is CASSPQASYNEQFF. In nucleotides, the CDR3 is TGTGCCAGTAGTCCCCAAGCGAGCTACAATGAGCAGTTCTTC.

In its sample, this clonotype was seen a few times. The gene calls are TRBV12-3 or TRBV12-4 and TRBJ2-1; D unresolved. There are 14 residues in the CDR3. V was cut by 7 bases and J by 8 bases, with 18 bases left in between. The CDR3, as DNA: TGTGCCAGCACCTTAGGGTCCGTGGTGGATGAGCAGTTCTTC. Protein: CASTLGSVVDEQFF.

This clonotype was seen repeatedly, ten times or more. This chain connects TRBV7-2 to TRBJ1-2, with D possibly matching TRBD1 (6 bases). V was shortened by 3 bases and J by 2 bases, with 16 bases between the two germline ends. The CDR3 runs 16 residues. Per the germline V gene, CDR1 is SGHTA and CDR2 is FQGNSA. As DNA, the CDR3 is TGTGCCAGCAGCTTTGATGGGGGACATACGAACTATGGCTACACCTTC. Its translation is CASSFDGGHTNYGYTF.

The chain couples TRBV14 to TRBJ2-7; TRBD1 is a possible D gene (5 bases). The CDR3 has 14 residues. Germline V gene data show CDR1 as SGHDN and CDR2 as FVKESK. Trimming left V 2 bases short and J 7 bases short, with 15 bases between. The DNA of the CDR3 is TGTGCCAGCAGCCAACACAGGAACCGTAGGGAGCAGTACTTC. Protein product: CASSQHRNRREQYF.

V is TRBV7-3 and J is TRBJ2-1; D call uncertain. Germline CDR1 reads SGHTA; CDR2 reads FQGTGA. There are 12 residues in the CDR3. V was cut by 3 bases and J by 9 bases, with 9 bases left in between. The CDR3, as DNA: TGTGCCAGCAGCTTCAAGCTCGGTGAGCAGTTCTTC. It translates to CASSFKLGEQFF.

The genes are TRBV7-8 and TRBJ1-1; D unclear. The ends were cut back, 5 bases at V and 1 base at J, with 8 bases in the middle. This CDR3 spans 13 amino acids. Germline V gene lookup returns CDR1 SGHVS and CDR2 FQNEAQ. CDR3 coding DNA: TGTGCCAGCAGCAGTCCGACGAACACTGAAGCTTTCTTT. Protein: CASSSPTNTEAFF.

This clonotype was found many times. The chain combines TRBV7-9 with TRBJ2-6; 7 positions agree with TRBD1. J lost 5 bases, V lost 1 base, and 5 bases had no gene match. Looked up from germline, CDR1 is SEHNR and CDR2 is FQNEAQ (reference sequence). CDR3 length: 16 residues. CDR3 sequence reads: CASSLVRGRRANVLTF. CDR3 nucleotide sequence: TGTGCCAGCAGCTTAGTAAGGGGGCGTCGGGCCAACGTCCTGACTTTC.

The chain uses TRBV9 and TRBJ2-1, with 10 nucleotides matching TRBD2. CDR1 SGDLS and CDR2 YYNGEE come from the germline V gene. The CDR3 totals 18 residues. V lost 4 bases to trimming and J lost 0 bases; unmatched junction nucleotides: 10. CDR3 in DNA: TGTGCCAGCAGCCCCAGCGGGGGGGCGGTCAGCTCCTACAATGAGCAGTTCTTC. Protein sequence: CASSPSGGAVSSYNEQFF.

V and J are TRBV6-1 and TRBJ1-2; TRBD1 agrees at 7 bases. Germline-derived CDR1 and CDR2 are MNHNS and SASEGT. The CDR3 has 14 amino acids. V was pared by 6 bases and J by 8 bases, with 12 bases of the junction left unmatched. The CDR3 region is CASSDWARGNGYTF. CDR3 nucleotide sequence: TGTGCCAGCAGCGATTGGGCCAGGGGGAACGGCTACACCTTC.

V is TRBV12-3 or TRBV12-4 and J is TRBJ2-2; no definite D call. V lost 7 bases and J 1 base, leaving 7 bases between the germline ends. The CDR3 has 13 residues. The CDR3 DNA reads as TGTGCCAGCATCGCCGGGAACACCGGGGAGCTGTTTTTT. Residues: CASIAGNTGELFF.

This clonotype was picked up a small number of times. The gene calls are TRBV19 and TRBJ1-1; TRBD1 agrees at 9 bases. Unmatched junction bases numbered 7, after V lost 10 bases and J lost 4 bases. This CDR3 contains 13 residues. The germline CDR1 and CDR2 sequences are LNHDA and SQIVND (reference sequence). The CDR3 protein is CAIRTGAGTEAFF. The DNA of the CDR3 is TGTGCCATCCGGACAGGGGCGGGCACTGAAGCTTTCTTT.

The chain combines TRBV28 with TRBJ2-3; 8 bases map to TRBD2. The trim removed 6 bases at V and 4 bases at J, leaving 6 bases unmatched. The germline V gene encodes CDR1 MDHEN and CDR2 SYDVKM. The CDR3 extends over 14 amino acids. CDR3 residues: CASSRGTSSDTQYF. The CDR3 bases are TGTGCCAGCAGCCGTGGGACTAGTTCAGATACGCAGTATTTT.

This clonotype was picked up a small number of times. Here the CDR3 DNA reads TGTGCCAGCAGTTTATGGCCAGGGGGTACTGAAGCTTTCTTT. Amino acids: CASSLWPGGTEAFF. The V and J genes are TRBV27 and TRBJ1-1; 7 bases line up with TRBD1. J was trimmed by 5 bases and V by 1 base; bases with no gene match: 4. This CDR3 spans 14 amino acids. CDR1 is MNHEY and CDR2 is SMNVEV in the germline V gene (reference sequence).

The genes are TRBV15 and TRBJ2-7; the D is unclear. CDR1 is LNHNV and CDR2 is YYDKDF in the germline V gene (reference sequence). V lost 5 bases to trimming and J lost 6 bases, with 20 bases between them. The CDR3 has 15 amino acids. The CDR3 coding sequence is TGTGCCACCAGCCCCCGGGCCGGGCCCGCGACCGAGCAGTACTTC. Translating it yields CATSPRAGPATEQYF.

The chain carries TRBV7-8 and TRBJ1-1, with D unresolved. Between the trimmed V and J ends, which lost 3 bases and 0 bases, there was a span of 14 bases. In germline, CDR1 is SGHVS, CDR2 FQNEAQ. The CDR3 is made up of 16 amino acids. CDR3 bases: TGTGCCAGCAGCTTGGATCGTCGGGCCATGAACACTGAAGCTTTCTTT. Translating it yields CASSLDRRAMNTEAFF. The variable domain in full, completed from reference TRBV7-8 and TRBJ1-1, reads GAGVSQSPRYKVAKRGQDVALRCDPISGHVSLFWYQQALGQGPEFLTYFQNEAQLDKSGLPSDRFFAERPEGSVSTLKIQRTQQEDSAVYLCASSLDRRAMNTEAFFGQGTRLTVV.

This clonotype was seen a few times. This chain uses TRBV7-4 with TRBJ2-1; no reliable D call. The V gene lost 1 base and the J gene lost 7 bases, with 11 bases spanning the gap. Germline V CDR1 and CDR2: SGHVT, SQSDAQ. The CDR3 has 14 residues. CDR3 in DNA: TGTGCCAGCAGCTTAGATCTCGCCGGGAATGAGCAGTTCTTC. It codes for CASSLDLAGNEQFF.

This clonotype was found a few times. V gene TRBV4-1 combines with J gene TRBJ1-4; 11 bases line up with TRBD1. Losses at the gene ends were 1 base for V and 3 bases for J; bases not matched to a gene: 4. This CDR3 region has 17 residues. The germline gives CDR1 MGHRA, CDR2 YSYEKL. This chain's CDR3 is CASSQVGQGAANEKLFF. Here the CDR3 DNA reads TGCGCCAGCAGCCAAGTAGGACAGGGGGCAGCTAATGAAAAACTGTTTTTT.

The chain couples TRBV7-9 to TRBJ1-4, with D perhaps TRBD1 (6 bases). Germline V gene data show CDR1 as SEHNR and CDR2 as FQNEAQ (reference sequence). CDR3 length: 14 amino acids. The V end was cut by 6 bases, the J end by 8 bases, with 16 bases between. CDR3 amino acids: CASRFLGAEEKLFF. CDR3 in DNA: TGTGCCAGCAGGTTTTTGGGGGCAGAGGAAAAACTGTTTTTT.

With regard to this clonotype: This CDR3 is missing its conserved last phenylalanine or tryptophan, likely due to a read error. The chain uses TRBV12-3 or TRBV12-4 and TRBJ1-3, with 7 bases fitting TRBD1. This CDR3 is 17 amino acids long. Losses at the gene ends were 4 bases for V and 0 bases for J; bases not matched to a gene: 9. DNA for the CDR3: TGTGCCAGCAGTTGGCCCGGGACAGAGAGCTCTGGAAACACCATATATATT. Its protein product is CASSWPGTESSGNTIYI.

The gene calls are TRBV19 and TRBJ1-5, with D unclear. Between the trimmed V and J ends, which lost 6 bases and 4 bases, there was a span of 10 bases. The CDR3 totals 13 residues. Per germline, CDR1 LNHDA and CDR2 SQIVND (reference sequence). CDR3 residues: CASRSWVNQPQHF. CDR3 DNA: TGTGCCAGTAGGTCGTGGGTGAATCAGCCCCAGCATTTT.